The rows below give T cell receptor beta chains drawn from one sample of a study of cytomegalovirus exposure and HLA in healthy donors. Profiling relied on immunoSEQ multiplex PCR, and the TCRdb table lists in-frame clones only, not all of them. The sample contains around 180,000 clones, about 78% of which appear only once. The sequencing sample was made of PBMCs. The receptors come from a woman aged 50 to 65 in good health and CMV-seropositive. Both conserved end residues are part of each CDR3. D genes are given only for firm matches. The listing skips clone size in some rows; elsewhere it reads once, few, many or a size class.

D	size	V	J	CDR3	DNA
TRBD1	NA	TRBV14	TRBJ2-5	CASSQYRTGQETQYF	TGTGCCAGCAGCCAATACCGGACAGGACAAGAGACCCAGTACTTC
NA	NA	TRBV18	TRBJ2-7	CASSLGAPYEQYF	TGTGCCAGCTCCCTGGGGGCCCCCTACGAGCAGTACTTC
NA	NA	TRBV10-3	TRBJ1-2	CAITRDSASGYTF	TGTGCCATCACCCGAGATTCCGCTAGTGGCTACACCTTC
NA	NA	TRBV6-5	TRBJ2-7	CASRRDSGSSYEQYF	TGTGCCAGCAGACGAGACAGTGGTAGCTCCTACGAGCAGTACTTC
NA	NA	TRBV10-3	TRBJ1-5	CAISESNQPQHF	TGTGCCATCAGTGAATCGAATCAGCCCCAGCATTTT
NA	NA	TRBV27	TRBJ2-3	CASSLPDSGDTQYF	TGTGCCAGCAGTTTACCCGATAGCGGAGATACGCAGTATTTT
TRBD1	NA	TRBV6-1	TRBJ2-2	CASSESDRDYTGELFF	TGTGCCAGCAGTGAATCGGACAGGGATTACACCGGGGAGCTGTTTTTT
TRBD2	NA	TRBV9	TRBJ2-3	CASSPAGGGTDTQYF	TGTGCCAGCAGCCCAGCGGGGGGCGGCACAGATACGCAGTATTTT
TRBD1	NA	TRBV27	TRBJ2-2	CASSPGQGLNTGELFF	TGTGCCAGCAGCCCCGGACAGGGCCTGAACACCGGGGAGCTGTTTTTT
TRBD1	NA	TRBV27	TRBJ2-7	CASSFGTGTIPYEQYF	TGTGCCAGCAGTTTCGGGACAGGGACTATCCCCTACGAGCAGTACTTC
TRBD1	NA	TRBV5-6	TRBJ2-7	CASSFGQGIREQYF	TGTGCCAGCAGTTTCGGACAGGGGATACGCGAGCAGTACTTC
TRBD1	NA	TRBV4-1	TRBJ2-7	CASSQRDSYEQYF	TGCGCCAGCAGCCAACGGGACAGCTACGAGCAGTACTTC
NA	NA	TRBV2	TRBJ2-7	CFFKQKAAYEQYF	TGTTTTTTCAAGCAGAAGGCGGCATACGAGCAGTACTTC
TRBD2	NA	TRBV5-5	TRBJ2-3	CASSPPPAGNRHTQYF	TGTGCCAGCAGCCCTCCCCCAGCGGGGAATCGTCATACGCAGTATTTT
NA	NA	TRBV28	TRBJ2-3	CASSPIADTQYF	TGTGCCAGCAGTCCCATAGCGGATACGCAGTATTTT
NA	NA	TRBV27	TRBJ1-6	CASSLMGDSGSPLHF	TGTGCCAGCAGTTTAATGGGGGACTCTGGTTCACCCCTCCACTTT
NA	NA	TRBV6-5	TRBJ1-2	CVSSYEWGRAYGYTF	TGTGTCAGCAGTTACGAATGGGGGCGCGCCTATGGCTACACCTTC
TRBD1	few	TRBV10-1	TRBJ2-5	CASSERLGTGLETQYF	TGCGCCAGCAGTGAGCGGTTAGGGACAGGCCTAGAGACCCAGTACTTC
TRBD2	NA	TRBV4-2	TRBJ2-3	CASSQDKTSGGASTDTQYF	TGTGCCAGCAGCCAAGATAAAACTAGCGGGGGTGCTAGCACAGATACGCAGTATTTT
TRBD1	NA	TRBV10-1	TRBJ2-3	CASSDPGDRGVDTQYF	TGCGCCAGCAGTGACCCCGGGGACAGGGGGGTTGATACGCAGTATTTT
TRBD1	NA	TRBV6-1	TRBJ2-1	CASSGGTGKEQFF	TGTGCCAGCAGTGGGGGGACAGGGAAAGAGCAGTTCTTC
TRBD2	few	TRBV10-1	TRBJ2-5	CASPQGGLAGGLETQYF	TGCGCCAGCCCCCAGGGTGGGCTAGCGGGGGGGCTAGAGACCCAGTACTTC
NA	NA	TRBV15	TRBJ2-2	CATRRVSGELFF	TGTGCCACCAGGAGAGTTAGTGGGGAGCTGTTTTTT
TRBD1	few	TRBV5-1	TRBJ2-7	CASSSRTGSTYEQYF	TGCGCCAGCAGCTCAAGGACAGGGTCGACCTACGAGCAGTACTTC
TRBD1	few	TRBV19	TRBJ2-6	CASSLAGTDSSGANVLTF	TGTGCCAGTAGTCTCGCCGGGACAGATTCTTCTGGGGCCAACGTCCTGACTTTC
NA	NA	TRBV9	TRBJ2-4	CASSVSRDTKNIQYF	TGTGCCAGCAGCGTGAGCCGGGACACCAAAAACATTCAGTACTTC
NA	once	TRBV7-3	TRBJ2-2	CASPFDRNTGELFF	TGTGCCAGCCCCTTCGACAGGAACACCGGGGAGCTGTTTTTT
NA	NA	TRBV18	TRBJ1-1	CASSPGSMNTEAFF	TGTGCCAGCTCACCCGGGTCAATGAACACTGAAGCTTTCTTT
NA	NA	TRBV4-1	TRBJ1-5	CASSQAGGNQPQHF	TGCGCCAGCAGCCAAGCAGGGGGCAATCAGCCCCAGCATTTT
NA	once	TRBV4-1	TRBJ2-5	CASSQVGGRVETQYF	TGCGCCAGCAGCCAAGTTGGTGGCAGGGTGGAGACCCAGTACTTC
TRBD1	NA	TRBV5-4	TRBJ1-4	CASSLRTGDNEKLFF	TGTGCCAGCAGCCTGCGGACAGGGGACAACGAAAAACTGTTTTTT
TRBD2	NA	TRBV4-1	TRBJ2-7	CASSQGGGATYEQYF	TGCGCCAGCAGCCAAGGGGGAGGGGCCACCTACGAGCAGTACTTC
NA	NA	TRBV6-5	TRBJ1-6	CASSRRVGNSPLHF	TGTGCCAGCAGTCGCAGGGTGGGTAATTCACCCCTCCACTTT
TRBD2	few	TRBV6-5	TRBJ2-1	CASSYSRRGAEFF	TGTGCCAGCAGTTACTCGAGGCGGGGGGCCGAGTTCTTC
NA	few	TRBV4-3	TRBJ1-4	CASSVVHSATNEKLFF	TGCGCCAGCAGCGTAGTCCATAGCGCCACTAATGAAAAACTGTTTTTT
TRBD1	NA	TRBV6-6	TRBJ1-2	CASRPQGNGYTF	TGTGCCAGCAGACCACAGGGGAATGGCTACACCTTC
NA	few	TRBV2	TRBJ2-5	CASSERSSDGETQYF	TGTGCCAGCAGTGAAAGGTCTAGCGATGGGGAGACCCAGTACTTC
TRBD2	few	TRBV9	TRBJ2-1	CASSPRGVGNEQFF	TGTGCCAGCAGCCCTCGGGGGGTCGGTAATGAGCAGTTCTTC
NA	NA	TRBV6-6	TRBJ2-5	CASTLGRGEQYF	TGTGCCAGCACCCTCGGCAGGGGTGAGCAGTACTTC
TRBD1	NA	TRBV10-3	TRBJ1-1	CATGGQGPNTEAFF	TGTGCCACCGGGGGACAGGGGCCGAACACTGAAGCTTTCTTT
TRBD1	NA	TRBV7-8	TRBJ1-6	CASSLGQGTPLHF	TGTGCCAGCAGCTTAGGACAGGGAACACCCCTCCACTTT
NA	NA	TRBV11-2	TRBJ2-7	CASTHTNYEQYF	TGTGCCAGCACTCACACCAACTACGAGCAGTACTTC